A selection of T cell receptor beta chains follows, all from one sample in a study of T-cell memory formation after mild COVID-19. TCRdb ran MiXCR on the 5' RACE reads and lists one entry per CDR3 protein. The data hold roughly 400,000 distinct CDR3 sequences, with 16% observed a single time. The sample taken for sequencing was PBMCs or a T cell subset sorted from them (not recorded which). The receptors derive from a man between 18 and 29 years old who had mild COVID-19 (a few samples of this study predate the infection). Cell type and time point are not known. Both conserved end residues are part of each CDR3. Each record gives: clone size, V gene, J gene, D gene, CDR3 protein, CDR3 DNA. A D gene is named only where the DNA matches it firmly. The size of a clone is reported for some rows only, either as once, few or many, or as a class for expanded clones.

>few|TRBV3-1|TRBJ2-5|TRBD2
CASSPYAGTSGQGTQYF
TGTGCCAGCAGCCCCTATGCGGGGACTAGCGGGCAGGGGACCCAGTACTTC
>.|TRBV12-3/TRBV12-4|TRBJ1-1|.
CASTDRMMNTEAFF
TGTGCCAGCACCGACAGGATGATGAACACTGAAGCTTTCTTT
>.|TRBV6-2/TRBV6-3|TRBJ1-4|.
CASSPGSGGEKLFF
TGTGCCAGCAGCCCCGGTTCGGGAGGCGAAAAACTGTTTTTT
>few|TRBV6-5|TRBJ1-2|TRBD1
CASSWQGQAKNYGYTF
TGTGCCAGCAGTTGGCAGGGACAGGCTAAAAACTATGGCTACACCTTC
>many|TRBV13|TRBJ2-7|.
CASSLPGPTYEQYF
TGTGCCAGCAGCTTGCCGGGACCTACCTACGAGCAGTACTTC
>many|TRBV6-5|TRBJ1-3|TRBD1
CASSAGQLSGNTIYF
TGTGCCAGCAGTGCGGGACAGCTTTCTGGAAACACCATATATTTT
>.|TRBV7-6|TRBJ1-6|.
CASSLEINSPLHF
TGTGCCAGCAGCTTGGAGATTAATTCACCCCTCCACTTT
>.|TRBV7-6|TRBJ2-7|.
CASSLVRLPIEQYF
TGTGCCAGCAGCTTAGTTCGCCTACCGATCGAGCAGTACTTC
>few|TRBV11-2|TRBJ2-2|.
CASSLDPPPAALPLEGELFF
TGTGCCAGCAGCTTAGATCCCCCTCCAGCGGCGCTCCCGTTGGAGGGGGAGCTGTTTTTT
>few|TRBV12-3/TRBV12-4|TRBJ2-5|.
CASSLVVEGTKTQYF
TGTGCCAGCAGTTTAGTGGTGGAGGGAACAAAGACCCAGTACTTC
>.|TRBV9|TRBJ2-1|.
CASSVSTLIGSSYNEQFF
TGTGCCAGCAGCGTCTCAACATTGATAGGGAGCTCCTACAATGAGCAGTTCTTC
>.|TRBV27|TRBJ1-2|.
CASSFSVRDRASYGYTF
TGTGCCAGCAGTTTTTCCGTCCGGGACCGGGCGAGCTATGGCTACACCTTC
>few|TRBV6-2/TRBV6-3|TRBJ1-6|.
CASMSGGSDSPLHF
TGTGCCAGCATGTCGGGGGGCTCCGATTCACCCCTCCACTTT
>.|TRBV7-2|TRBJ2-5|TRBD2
CASSYQLGGQETQYF
TGTGCCAGCAGCTACCAGCTGGGGGGGCAAGAGACCCAGTACTTC
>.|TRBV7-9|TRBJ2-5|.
CASSFTEYQETQYF
TGTGCCAGCAGCTTCACGGAATACCAAGAGACCCAGTACTTC
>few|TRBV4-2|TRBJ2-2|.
CASSPRAVETGELFF
TGTGCCAGCAGTCCCAGGGCGGTGGAAACCGGGGAGCTGTTTTTT